Each of the 7 T cell receptor beta chains below was sequenced from the same sample in a study of blood T cell repertoires in COVID-19. Data came from immunoSEQ multiplex PCR; TCRdb stores just in-frame clones and leaves some out. The sample shows roughly 150,000 clones, approximately 83% of them seen only once. Sequencing was performed on PBMCs or T cells enriched from blood (not recorded which). The receptors come from a man in his 70s who had been exposed to COVID-19.

The V and J genes are TRBV27 and TRBJ1-1; D possibly corresponds to TRBD1 (5 bases). CDR1 and CDR2 (germline): MNHEY, SMNVEV (reference sequence). Between the trimmed V and J ends, which lost 6 bases and 1 base, there was a span of 15 bases. CDR3 length: 15 residues. CDR3 DNA: TGTGCCAGCAGGGGATGGGGTCAGGGGAACACTGAAGCTTTCTTT. Residues: CASRGWGQGNTEAFF.

The chain has TRBV11-3 and TRBJ2-3, with TRBD2 identical over 10 bases. With V trimmed by 5 bases and J by 6 bases, 8 bases remained unmatched. This CDR3 contains 15 residues. Per the germline V gene, CDR1 is SGHNT and CDR2 is YENEEA. CDR3 coding DNA: TGTGCCAGCAGCCCTGCTAGCGGGAGTAGGGATACGCAGTATTTT. It is translated as CASSPASGSRDTQYF.

This clone was seen only a few times. The chain has TRBV5-1 and TRBJ1-1; no reliable D call. This CDR3 comprises 14 residues. CDR1 is SGHRS and CDR2 is YFSETQ in the germline V gene. V was clipped by 6 bases and J by 3 bases, with 15 bases between them. CDR3 sequence reads: CASNLARGDTEAFF. CDR3 bases: TGCGCCAGCAACCTTGCTCGGGGAGACACTGAAGCTTTCTTT.

For the CDR3, the DNA is TGTGCCAGCAGTCCCGGCGGGCAGCCCTATGGCTACACCTTC. It translates to CASSPGGQPYGYTF. The gene calls are TRBV28 and TRBJ1-2; D is unresolved. Looked up from germline, CDR1 is MDHEN and CDR2 is SYDVKM. V was shortened by 5 bases and J by 4 bases, with 14 bases between the two germline ends. The CDR3 has 14 amino acids.

The V and J genes are TRBV18 and TRBJ2-5; D remains unclear. V lost 3 bases and J lost 5, with 13 bases in between. From germline, CDR1 is KGHSH and CDR2 LQKENI. The CDR3 has 14 amino acids. The CDR3 DNA reads TGTGCCAGCTCACCTTACCGCGTCGGGGAGACCCAGTACTTC. Amino acid sequence: CASSPYRVGETQYF.

This chain links TRBV12-3 or TRBV12-4 with TRBJ1-1; weak D call: TRBD1 (5 bases). The CDR3 consists of 13 residues. The V and J ends lost 7 bases and 11 bases respectively, with 20 bases between them. The CDR3 coding sequence is TGTGCCAGCAATCCGACAGACGGCTTTGGGGCTTTCTTT. This translates into CASNPTDGFGAFF.

V gene TRBV7-2 combines with J gene TRBJ2-2; 7 bases fit TRBD2. Germline V gene data show CDR1 as SGHTA and CDR2 as FQGNSA. V shed 3 bases and J 1 base; nucleotides not matched to a gene: 5. The CDR3 runs to 16 residues. The CDR3 is CASSLRLARNTGELFF. The CDR3 DNA follows: TGTGCCAGCAGCTTGCGACTAGCCAGGAACACCGGGGAGCTGTTTTTT.